This T cell receptor (beta chain) stems from a study of blood T cell repertoires in COVID-19. Germline V gene sequence: CDR1 MGHRA, CDR2 YSYEKL. The CDR3 length is 15 residues. The V and J ends lost 0 bases and 4 bases respectively, with 12 bases between them. Original data processing: Estimation of nucleated cell counts relied on the amplification of reference gene primers. Some clones are missing from TCRdb's copy, which holds only in-frame ones; the method was immunoSEQ multiplex PCR. Clonal size and the V and J genes are those of that table, whereas D and trimming came from the DNA. Of under 450,000 clones listed, about 87% are singletons.

The material sequenced was peripheral blood. The TCR comes from a woman between 45 and 60 years old with COVID-19, enrolled during active disease. This chain links TRBV4-1 with TRBJ1-2, with D unclear. As DNA, the CDR3 is TGCGCCAGCAGCCAAGATGGGAGAGGGTCCTATGGCTACACCTTC. Encoded protein: CASSQDGRGSYGYTF.